This TCR beta chain derives from a study of Ad26.COV2.S vaccination and SARS-CoV-2 variants (TCRdb year 2021). Background on the whole study: Donors in the vaccine arm were drawn from COV1001, a phase I-IIa trial of Ad26.COV2.S in healthy adults that was multicentre, randomized, double-blind and placebo-controlled. Ad26.COV2.S was given intramuscularly at 5x10^10 or 1x10^11 viral particles, as a single shot or as two shots 56 days apart. The specificity and breadth of SARS-CoV-2-reactive T cell receptors after Ad26.COV2.S vaccination were assessed by TCRbeta repertoire sequencing. A total of 32 samples were included in the TCR-sequenced set, comprising roughly 19 Ad26.COV2.S vaccine recipients, 5 placebo recipients and 8 SARS-CoV-2 convalescent individuals. Participants in the trial were split at random into five groups of five each, receiving low-dose or high-dose Ad26.COV2.S once or twice, or else placebo on both occasions. Investigators remained blinded to trial group allocation during experiments and outcome assessment. General study outcomes and caveats: Spike-specific TCR breadth was higher in Ad26.COV2.S recipients than in placebo recipients (P = 0.0014). After vaccination, spike-specific CD8+ and CD4+ T cell responses were reported to show substantial breadth. The study was not powered to compare responses between vaccine doses or regimens. According to the authors, total T cell responses may have been underestimated by the TCR breadth and depth analyses. Non-spike TCR breadth was comparable between vaccine and placebo recipients, consistent with the vaccine containing only spike.

The immunoSEQ Assay was used to sequence TCRbeta CDR3 regions. After extraction, genomic DNA underwent amplification by bias-controlled multiplex PCR, followed by high-throughput sequencing. As for the original processing: To quantify the absolute abundance of every unique TCRbeta CDR3 region, sequences were collapsed and filtered. Usable DNA was measured by amplifying reference genes present in all nucleated cells, and TCRbeta template counts were normalized to that usable DNA to estimate T cell fraction. Repertoire TCRs were annotated as SARS-CoV-2-specific by exact matching of V gene, CDR3 amino acid sequence and J gene to a known reactive TCR set. MIRA supplied the reference SARS-CoV-2 TCR set, which was filtered for enrichment in COVID-19-positive ImmuneCODE repertoires so that public or cross-reactive TCRs were removed. Using the MIRA antigens, annotated TCRs were further analysed by specific ORF or by position within an ORF. Breadth was defined as the number of annotated unique rearrangements divided by the total number of unique productive rearrangements, and depth was defined as the summed frequency of the annotated unique rearrangements. Two-sided Wilcoxon rank-sum tests were applied when comparing TCR breadth between groups. The source is immuneACCESS, and TCRdb retained only in-frame sequences with V and J called. Part of the clones is not carried over; for the studies checked, unresolved V genes explain less than half of this, and the remainder is unexplained. V and J calls and clone size are those listed in that table; D and trimming were worked out from the DNA. Present in this sample are about 370,000 clones, 88% of which were seen just once. In total, the top ten clones hold 3% to 3.5% of the sample.

The treatment or condition label of this sample denotes: 15 to 20 received Ad26.COV2.S at low or high dose, single or two shots; roughly five received placebo; per-sample allocation not given. Repertoires of vaccine and placebo recipients were sequenced from samples collected on day 63 after the first injection. Between 29 July and 7 August 2020, Cohort 1b enrolled 20 to 30 adults aged 18-55 years at one site in Boston, USA. Ad26.COV2.S consisted of a replication-incompetent adenovirus type 26 vector by which a prefusion-stabilized SARS-CoV-2 spike protein from the original Wuhan strain was expressed. From its cysteine to its phenylalanine, the CDR3 spans 15 amino acids. Just the 45-base CDR3 DNA is kept, in frame starting at base 1. In the germline V gene, CDR1 corresponds to SNHLY and CDR2 to FYNNEI. Trimmed from V: 5 bases; trimmed from J: 0 bases; junction bases lacking a gene match: 7. About this clone: Its recognized antigen is unknown. Nothing much larger sits one base from this clone, and base qualities are not available.

The receptor chain draws on TRBV2 and TRBJ2-7, with TRBD2 matching 7 junction bases. Source: peripheral blood, taken in a trial of Ad26.COV2.S vaccine versus placebo. The clonotype originates from a person between 18 and 60 years old who received the Ad26.COV2.S COVID-19 vaccine or a placebo. The base sequence is TGTGCCAGCAGTCCTCTAGCGGTAAGCTCCTACGAGCAGTACTTC. Its translation is CASSPLAVSSYEQYF.